This record concerns one TCR beta chain sequence. The clone's antigen remains unknown. The sample holds no much larger clone one base away, and base qualities are not on file. V was cut back by 3 bases and J by 1 base, leaving a gap of 13 bases between them. From cysteine to phenylalanine, the CDR3 is 16 amino acids long. Here the CDR3 DNA is all that survives: 48 bases in frame from base 1. The CDR1 and CDR2 encoded by the germline V gene are WSHSY and SAAADI. These data belong to a study of shared clonotypes between healthy human individuals (dated by TCRdb to the early 2020s). In the study overall: The cohort included three men and a couple of women between 18 and 49 years of age. Per donor, three plates each were used for CD4 naive and CD4 memory, two for CD8 naive, and one for CD8 memory. The study deeply sequenced blood TCR repertoires of five healthy adults to estimate repertoire size and the extent of clonotype sharing between individuals. Libraries were prepared and TCR repertoires were sequenced by different laboratories using diverse techniques, in order to increase sequencing depth and limit assay-specific biases. Leukapheresis yielded between about 0.85 and 10 billion PBMCs per donor. Summary of the overall study and its limitations: Naive subsets generally had larger estimated clonotype richness than memory subsets did. Across four donors, roughly 5.4% of naive CD4, 3% to 3.5% of naive CD8, about 2.3% of memory CD4, and about 0.4% of memory CD8 clonotypes were shared. Based on pairwise subsampling, the degree of clonotype sharing among donors was expected to be affected by sequencing depth. Only blood was sampled, and tissue TCR repertoires likely differ from those in blood. Rarefaction of sorted-subset datasets indicated incomplete sequencing despite the large sequencing depth. Compared with non-shared clonotypes, the clonotypes found in all four sorted-subset donors had higher generation probabilities. The small number of donors limited the genetic and exposure-history diversity represented.

The donors were healthy, HIV-negative adults with no recently reported acute infections or vaccinations. All donors were Caucasian adults living in Nashville, Tennessee, USA. Magnetic negative selection was used to enrich CD4+ T cells, after which naive cells were positively selected on CD45RA and the negative fraction became the memory subset. Blood was collected by leukapheresis, and PBMCs were isolated by Ficoll-Histopaque density gradient centrifugation and then cryopreserved in liquid nitrogen vapor phase. Analytical flow cytometry was used to check the purity and quantity of each magnetically sorted T cell population. Genomic DNA was isolated from every sorted fraction and measured by UV absorbance on a Nanodrop 2000c. TCR CDR3 regions were amplified from genomic DNA by multiplex PCR using the deep immunoSEQ assay. For each cell subset, the extracted genomic DNA was distributed evenly across all wells of several immunoSEQ 96-well plates, and each plate served as one replicate. Each replicate PCR for sorted subsets received approximately 200 ng genomic DNA, equal to tens of thousands of T cell genomes. Purified libraries were measured with a Qubit 3.0 fluorometer, size-checked on a Bioanalyzer 2100, and measured again with the KAPA Library Quantification kit. Each immunoSEQ 96-well plate was sequenced on its own single-read 150-cycle Illumina NextSeq 550 flow cell. The study's own analysis went as follows. The immunoSEQ output contained only junctional sequences without quality scores, so filtering could not match that applied to full-length reads. To assign V/J genes and CDR3, sequences were annotated against IMGT germline references using PyIR, a Python wrapper for IgBLAST v1.9. Reads were filtered out if the reads had weak V/J assignments (E-value above 1e-6), no CDR3, stop codons, out-of-frame junctions, or ambiguous translated residues. V3J clonotypes were defined by identical inferred V gene, J gene, and CDR3 amino acid sequence. Percentage overlap between repertoires was computed as shared unique clonotypes divided by the size of the smaller repertoire. Repertoire richness was assessed with RTK rarefaction, the Chao1 estimator, and Recon v2.1 estimates of unobserved clonotypes. Generation probabilities were computed with OLGA for all TCRbeta clonotypes obtained by the gDNA method from four donors. Entries here come from immuneACCESS through TCRdb and include only in-frame sequences with V and J called. Some clones fail to appear in such tables; in the studies checked, an unresolved V gene covers under half of the shortfall, and the cause of the remainder is unknown. V and J calls and clone size come straight from that table; D and trimming were deduced from the DNA. The sample data list approximately 2,300,000 clones, and around 90% of these were observed just once. 0.3% to 0.4% of the sample is held by the ten biggest clonotypes.

The TCR sequence derives from a man younger than 35 in good health. Some clones in this sample may be carry-over from other donors' samples. The V gene is TRBV10-2 and the J gene is TRBJ2-1; the D gene assignment is ambiguous. Sequenced sample: naive CD4+ T cells from PBMCs. The cell subset or site label on this specimen signifies: CD45RA+ positively selected. This receptor has the CDR3 CASSDRRLSSYNEQFF. The sequenced DNA is TGCGCCAGCAGTGACCGGCGGTTGTCATCCTACAATGAGCAGTTCTTC.